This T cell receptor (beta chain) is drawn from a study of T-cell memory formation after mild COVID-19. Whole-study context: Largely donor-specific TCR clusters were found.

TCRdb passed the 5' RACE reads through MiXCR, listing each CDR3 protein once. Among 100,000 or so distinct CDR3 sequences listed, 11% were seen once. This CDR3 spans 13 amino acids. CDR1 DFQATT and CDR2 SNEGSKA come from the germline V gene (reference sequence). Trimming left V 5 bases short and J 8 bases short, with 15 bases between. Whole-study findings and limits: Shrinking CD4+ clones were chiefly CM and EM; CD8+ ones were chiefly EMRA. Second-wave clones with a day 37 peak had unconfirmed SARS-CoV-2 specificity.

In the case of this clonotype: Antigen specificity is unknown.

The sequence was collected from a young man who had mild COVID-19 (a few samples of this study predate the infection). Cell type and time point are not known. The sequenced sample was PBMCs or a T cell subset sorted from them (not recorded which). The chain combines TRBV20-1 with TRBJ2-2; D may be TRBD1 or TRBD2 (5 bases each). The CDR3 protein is CSAPARGVGELFF. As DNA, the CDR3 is TGCAGTGCTCCAGCGAGGGGAGTAGGGGAGCTGTTTTTT.